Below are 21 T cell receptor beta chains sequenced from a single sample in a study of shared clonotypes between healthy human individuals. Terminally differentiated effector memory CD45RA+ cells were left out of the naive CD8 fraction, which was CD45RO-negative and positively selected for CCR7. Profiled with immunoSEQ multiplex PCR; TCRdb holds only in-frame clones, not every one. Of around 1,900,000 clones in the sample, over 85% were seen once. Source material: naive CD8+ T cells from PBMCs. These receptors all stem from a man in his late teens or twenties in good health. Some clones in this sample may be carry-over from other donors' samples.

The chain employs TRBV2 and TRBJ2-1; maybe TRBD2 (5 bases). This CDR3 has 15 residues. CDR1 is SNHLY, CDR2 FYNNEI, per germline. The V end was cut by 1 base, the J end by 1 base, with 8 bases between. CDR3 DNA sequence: TGTGCCAGCAGTGAAGGTAGCGCTTCCTACAATGAGCAGTTCTTC. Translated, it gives CASSEGSASYNEQFF. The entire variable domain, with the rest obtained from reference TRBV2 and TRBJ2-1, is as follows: EPEVTQTPSHQVTQMGQEVILRCVPISNHLYFYWYRQILGQKVEFLVSFYNNEISEKSEIFDDQFSVERPDGSNFTLKIRSTKLEDSAMYFCASSEGSASYNEQFFGPGTRLTVL.

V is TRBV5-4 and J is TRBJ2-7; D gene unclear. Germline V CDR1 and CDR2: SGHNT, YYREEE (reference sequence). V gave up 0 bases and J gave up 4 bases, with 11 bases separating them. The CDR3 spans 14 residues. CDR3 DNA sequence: TGTGCCAGCAGCTTGGCCGGGTCCCTATACGAGCAGTACTTC. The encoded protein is CASSLAGSLYEQYF.

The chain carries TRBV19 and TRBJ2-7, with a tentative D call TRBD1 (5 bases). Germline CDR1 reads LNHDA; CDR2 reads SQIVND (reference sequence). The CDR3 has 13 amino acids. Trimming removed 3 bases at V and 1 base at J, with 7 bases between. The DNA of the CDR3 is TGTGCCAGTAGTATGGGGCAGTCCTACGAGCAGTACTTC. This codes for CASSMGQSYEQYF.

The CDR3 bases are TGTGCCAGCAGCTTTGAGGCAGCGGACTTGGGAGGCACCTTC. Translating gives CASSFEAADLGGTF. The chain links TRBV7-8 to TRBJ1-2, with D hard to call. Per germline, CDR1 SGHVS and CDR2 FQNEAQ. V was pared by 3 bases and J by 13 bases, with 21 bases between. The CDR3 loop spans 14 amino acids.

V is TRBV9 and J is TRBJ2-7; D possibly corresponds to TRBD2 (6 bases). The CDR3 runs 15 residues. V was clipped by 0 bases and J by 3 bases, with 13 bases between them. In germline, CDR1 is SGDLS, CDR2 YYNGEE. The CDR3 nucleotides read TGTGCCAGCAGCGTAGGAGGAGGGACCGGCTACGAGCAGTACTTC. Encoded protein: CASSVGGGTGYEQYF.

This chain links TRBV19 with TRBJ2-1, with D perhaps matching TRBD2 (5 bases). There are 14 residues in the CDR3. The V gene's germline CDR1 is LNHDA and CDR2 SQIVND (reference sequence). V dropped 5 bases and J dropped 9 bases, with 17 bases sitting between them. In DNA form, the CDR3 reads TGTGCCAGTAGTCCTTTCCAGCGTGAGGGTGAGCAGTTCTTC. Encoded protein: CASSPFQREGEQFF.

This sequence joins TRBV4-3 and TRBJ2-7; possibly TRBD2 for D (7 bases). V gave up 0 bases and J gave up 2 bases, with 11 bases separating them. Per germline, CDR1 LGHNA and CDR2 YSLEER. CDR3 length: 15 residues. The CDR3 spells CASSQDWGGPYEQYF. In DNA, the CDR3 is TGCGCCAGCAGCCAAGATTGGGGGGGGCCCTACGAGCAGTACTTC.

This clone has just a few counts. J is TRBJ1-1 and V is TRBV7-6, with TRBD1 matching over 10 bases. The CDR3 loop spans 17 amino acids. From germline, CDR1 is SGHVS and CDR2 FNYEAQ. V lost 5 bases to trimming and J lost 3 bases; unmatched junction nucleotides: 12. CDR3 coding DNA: TGTGCCAGCAGCCAGGGACAGGGGCGAGGGGGACACACTGAAGCTTTCTTT. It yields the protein CASSQGQGRGGHTEAFF. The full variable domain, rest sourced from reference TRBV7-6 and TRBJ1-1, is GAGVSQSPRYKVTKRGQDVALRCDPISGHVSLYWYRQALGQGPEFLTYFNYEAQQDKSGLPNDRFSAERPEGSISTLTIQRTEQRDSAMYRCASSQGQGRGGHTEAFFGQGTRLTVV.

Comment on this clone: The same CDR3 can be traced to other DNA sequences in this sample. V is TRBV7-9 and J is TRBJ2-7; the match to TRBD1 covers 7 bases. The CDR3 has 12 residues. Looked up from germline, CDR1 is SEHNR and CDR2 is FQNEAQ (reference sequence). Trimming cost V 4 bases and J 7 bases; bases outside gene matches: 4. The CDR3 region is CASSSQGWEQYF. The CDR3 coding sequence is TGTGCCAGCAGCTCACAGGGGTGGGAGCAGTACTTC.

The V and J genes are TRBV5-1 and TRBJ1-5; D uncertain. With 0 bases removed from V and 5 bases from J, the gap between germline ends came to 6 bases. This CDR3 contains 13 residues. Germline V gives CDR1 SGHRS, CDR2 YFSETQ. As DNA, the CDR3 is TGCGCCAGCAGCTTGGTCTTGCATCAGCCCCAGCATTTT. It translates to CASSLVLHQPQHF.

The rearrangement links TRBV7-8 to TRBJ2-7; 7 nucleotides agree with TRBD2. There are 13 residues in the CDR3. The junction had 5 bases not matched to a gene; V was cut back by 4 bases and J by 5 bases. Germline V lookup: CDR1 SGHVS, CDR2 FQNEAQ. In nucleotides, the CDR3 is TGTGCCAGCAGCTACGGGAGGACGGACGAGCAGTACTTC. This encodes CASSYGRTDEQYF.

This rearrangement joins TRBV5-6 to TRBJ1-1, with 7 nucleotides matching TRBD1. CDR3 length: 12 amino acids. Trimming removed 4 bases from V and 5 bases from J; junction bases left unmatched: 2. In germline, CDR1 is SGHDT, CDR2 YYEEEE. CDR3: CASSEGQTEAFF. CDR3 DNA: TGTGCCAGCAGCGAGGGACAGACTGAAGCTTTCTTT.

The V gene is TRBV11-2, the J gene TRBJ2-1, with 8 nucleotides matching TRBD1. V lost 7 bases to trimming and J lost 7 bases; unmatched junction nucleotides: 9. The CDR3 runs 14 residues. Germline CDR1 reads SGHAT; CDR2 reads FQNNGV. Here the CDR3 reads CASTDRGAGNEQFF. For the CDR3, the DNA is TGTGCCAGCACCGACAGGGGTGCCGGAAATGAGCAGTTCTTC.

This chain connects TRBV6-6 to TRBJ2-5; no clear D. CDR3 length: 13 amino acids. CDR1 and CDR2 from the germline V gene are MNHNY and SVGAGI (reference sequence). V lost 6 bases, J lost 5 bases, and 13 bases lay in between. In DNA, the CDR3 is TGTGCCAGCAGCCACACCGTGGTGGAGACCCAGTACTTC. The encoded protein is CASSHTVVETQYF.

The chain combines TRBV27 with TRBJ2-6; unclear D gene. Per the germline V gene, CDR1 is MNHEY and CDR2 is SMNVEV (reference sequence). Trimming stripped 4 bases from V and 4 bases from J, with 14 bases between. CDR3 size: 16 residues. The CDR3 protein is CASSSPLRSGANVLTF. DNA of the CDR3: TGTGCCAGCAGTTCCCCCCTACGGAGCGGGGCCAACGTCCTGACTTTC. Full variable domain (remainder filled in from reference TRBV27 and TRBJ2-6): EAQVTQNPRYLITVTGKKLTVTCSQNMNHEYMSWYRQDPGLGLRQIYYSMNVEVTDKGDVPEGYKVSRKEKRNFPLILESPSPNQTSLYFCASSSPLRSGANVLTFGAGSRLTVL.

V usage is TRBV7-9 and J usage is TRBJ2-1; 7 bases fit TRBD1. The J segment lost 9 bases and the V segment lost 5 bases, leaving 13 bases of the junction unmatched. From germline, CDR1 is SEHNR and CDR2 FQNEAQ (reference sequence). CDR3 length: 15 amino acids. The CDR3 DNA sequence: TGTGCCAGCAGCCCTCGGACAGGCCTATGGAGTGAGCAGTTCTTC. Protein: CASSPRTGLWSEQFF.

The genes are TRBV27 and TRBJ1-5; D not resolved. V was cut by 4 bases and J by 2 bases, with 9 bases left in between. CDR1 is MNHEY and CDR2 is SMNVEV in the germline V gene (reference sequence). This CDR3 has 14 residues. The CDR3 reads CASSSFAGNQPQHF. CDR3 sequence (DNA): TGTGCCAGCAGTTCCTTTGCGGGCAATCAGCCCCAGCATTTT.

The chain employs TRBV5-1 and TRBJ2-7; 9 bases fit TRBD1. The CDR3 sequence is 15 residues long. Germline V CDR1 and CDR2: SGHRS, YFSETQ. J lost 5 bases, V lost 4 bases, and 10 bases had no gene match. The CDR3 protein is CASSSWDREIDEQYF. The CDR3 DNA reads TGCGCCAGCAGCAGCTGGGACAGGGAGATAGACGAGCAGTACTTC.

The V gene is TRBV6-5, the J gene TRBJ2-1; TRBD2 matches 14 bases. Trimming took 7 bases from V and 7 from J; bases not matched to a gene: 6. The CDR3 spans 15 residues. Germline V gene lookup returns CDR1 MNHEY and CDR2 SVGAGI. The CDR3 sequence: CASNSGTSGRNEQFF. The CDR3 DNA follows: TGTGCCAGCAACTCTGGGACTAGCGGGAGAAATGAGCAGTTCTTC.

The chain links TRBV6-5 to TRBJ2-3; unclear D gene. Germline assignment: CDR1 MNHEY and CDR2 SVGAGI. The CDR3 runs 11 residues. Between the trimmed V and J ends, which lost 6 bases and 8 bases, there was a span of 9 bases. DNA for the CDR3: TGTGCCAGCAGGCTCGGTGGTACGCAGTATTTT. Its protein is CASRLGGTQYF.

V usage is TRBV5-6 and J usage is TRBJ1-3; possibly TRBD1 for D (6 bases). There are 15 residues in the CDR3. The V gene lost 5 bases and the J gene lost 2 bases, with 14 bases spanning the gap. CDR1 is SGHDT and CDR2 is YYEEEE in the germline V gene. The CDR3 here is CASSEQGGAGNTIYF. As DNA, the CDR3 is TGTGCCAGCAGTGAACAGGGTGGTGCTGGAAACACCATATATTTT.